This is a list of T cell receptor beta chains from one sample in a study of CD4 T cells in relation to SARS-CoV-2 and coronaviruses. For these TCRs, the target antigens are not known. Assay: immunoSEQ multiplex PCR; the TCRdb copy retains only in-frame clones and omits some. The sample includes approximately 36,000 clones, roughly 80% of them seen just once. Sequencing was performed on naive CD4+ T cells from PBMCs, cultured in vitro. The source of these receptors is an adult with COVID-19. Each CDR3 is given with its conserved first and last residue. Fields, in order: J gene, clone size, D gene, V gene, CDR3 DNA, CDR3 protein. A D gene is named only where the DNA matches it firmly. The size entry is marked missing in some rows and otherwise reads once, few, many or a size class.

J gene: TRBJ2-7
clone size: NA
D gene: NA
V gene: TRBV7-2
CDR3 DNA: TGTGCCAGCAGTAGAGGACAAGGGGCGGACGAGCAGTACTTC
CDR3 protein: CASSRGQGADEQYF

J gene: TRBJ2-5
clone size: once
D gene: NA
V gene: TRBV11-2
CDR3 DNA: TGTGCCAGCAGCCGACTCCAAGAGACCCAGTACTTC
CDR3 protein: CASSRLQETQYF

J gene: TRBJ2-1
clone size: NA
D gene: NA
V gene: TRBV7-9
CDR3 DNA: TGTGCCAGCAGCTTATTTCCCCTAATGGACTACAATGAGCAGTTCTTC
CDR3 protein: CASSLFPLMDYNEQFF

J gene: TRBJ1-2
clone size: NA
D gene: NA
V gene: TRBV4-1
CDR3 DNA: TGCGCCAGCAGCCAGACGACAGAGTATGGCTACACCTTC
CDR3 protein: CASSQTTEYGYTF

J gene: TRBJ2-3
clone size: NA
D gene: TRBD2
V gene: TRBV28
CDR3 DNA: TGTGCCAGCAGCCCTGGGACTAGCGGGAGGCATACGCAGTATTTT
CDR3 protein: CASSPGTSGRHTQYF

J gene: TRBJ2-2
clone size: NA
D gene: NA
V gene: TRBV18
CDR3 DNA: TGTGCCAGCTCACCACAGGTCGCGGGGGAGCTGTTTTTT
CDR3 protein: CASSPQVAGELFF

J gene: TRBJ2-7
clone size: NA
D gene: NA
V gene: TRBV21-1
CDR3 DNA: TGTGCCAGCAGGGACTGGCGGGAGTTCGAGCAGTACTTC
CDR3 protein: CASRDWREFEQYF

J gene: TRBJ2-7
clone size: NA
D gene: NA
V gene: TRBV6-5
CDR3 DNA: TGTGCCAGCAGTTACCAGGGGCCAAGCTACGAGCAGTACTTC
CDR3 protein: CASSYQGPSYEQYF

J gene: TRBJ2-3
clone size: NA
D gene: TRBD1
V gene: TRBV2
CDR3 DNA: TGTGCCAGCACCACGGGACAGTCTTCAGATACGCAGTATTTT
CDR3 protein: CASTTGQSSDTQYF

J gene: TRBJ2-7
clone size: NA
D gene: TRBD2
V gene: TRBV19
CDR3 DNA: TGTGCCAGTAGTATAGTACTAGCGGGAGCGCGCGAGCAGTACTTC
CDR3 protein: CASSIVLAGAREQYF

J gene: TRBJ2-6
clone size: NA
D gene: NA
V gene: TRBV10-3
CDR3 DNA: TGTGCCACCGATCCCGGGCCAACCTCTGGGGCCAACGTCCTGACTTTC
CDR3 protein: CATDPGPTSGANVLTF